The following is a T cell receptor (beta chain) sequence with its context. What it binds is unknown. This CDR3 is built from 15 residues. V trimming: 5 bases; J trimming: 1 base; junction bases outside the gene matches: 7. Germline lookup yields CDR1 LNHNV and CDR2 YYDKDF (reference sequence). The data derive from a study of T cells after posttransplantation cyclophosphamide. The study's findings and limits: Later blood repertoires were often dominated by clones from the donor CD8+ memory compartment.

TCRdb's copy holds only in-frame clones and misses some; the assay was immunoSEQ multiplex PCR. The data show tens of thousands of clones, roughly 92% seen once. Sequenced sample: PBMCs. The chain recombines TRBV15 with TRBJ1-1, with 7 bases identical to TRBD1. The TCR was taken from a woman in her 30s in good health and a related stem cell transplant donor. CDR3 DNA sequence: TGTGCCACCAGCGCCCGGACAGGACAGAACACTGAAGCTTTCTTT. Its protein product is CATSARTGQNTEAFF.